A selection of T cell receptor beta chains follows, all from one sample in a study of regulatory T cells in long-lasting Graves disease. TCRdb reprocessed the multiplex PCR reads with MiXCR, giving one entry per CDR3 protein. The sample comprises under 450,000 distinct CDR3 sequences, about 12% of which are singletons, and 15% to 20% rests with the top ten. This sample was also put to use in a study of T cells in Graves' hyperthyroidism and ophthalmopathy.

The specimen was peripheral blood mononuclear cells (PBMCs), collected at new diagnosis, from a patient treated with antithyroid drugs. The receptors here all came from a woman aged 18-29 years with Graves disease. CDR3s include the opening cysteine and the closing phenylalanine or tryptophan. The D gene is left open where the match is weak. Clone size is given for some rows only: seen once, a few or many times, or a class if the clone is expanded.

V: TRBV10-3
size: few
J: TRBJ1-3
D: TRBD1
DNA: TGTGCCATCAGGCCCGGGACAGAACTTGGAAACACCATATATTTT
CDR3: CAIRPGTELGNTIYF

V: TRBV10-2
size: -
J: TRBJ1-2
D: -
DNA: TGCGCCAGCAGCCCTACCGGAGAGCTCTACACCTTC
CDR3: CASSPTGELYTF

V: TRBV19
size: few
J: TRBJ1-5
D: TRBD1
DNA: TGTGCCAGTAACGACAGGGGAATCAATCAGCCCCAGCATTTT
CDR3: CASNDRGINQPQHF

V: TRBV5-1
size: many
J: TRBJ1-2
D: -
DNA: TGCGCCAGCAGCTTACAGAGGGGTTACGCTAACTATGGCTACACCTTC
CDR3: CASSLQRGYANYGYTF

V: TRBV7-2
size: few
J: TRBJ2-2
D: -
DNA: TGTGCCAGCAGCTCATTTCACACCGGGGAGCTGTTTTTT
CDR3: CASSSFHTGELFF

V: TRBV12-3/TRBV12-4
size: many
J: TRBJ1-4
D: TRBD1
DNA: TGTGCCAGCAGGGACAGGGGGAATGAAAAACTGTTTTTT
CDR3: CASRDRGNEKLFF

V: TRBV10-3
size: many
J: TRBJ2-2
D: TRBD2
DNA: TGTGCCATCACCCAGGGACTAGCCGGCGGGGAGCTGTTTTTT
CDR3: CAITQGLAGGELFF

V: TRBV4-2
size: -
J: TRBJ2-5
D: -
DNA: TGTGCCAGCAGCCACCCCCTGGAGACCCAGTACTTC
CDR3: CASSHPLETQYF

V: TRBV12-3/TRBV12-4
size: few
J: TRBJ2-1
D: -
DNA: TGTGCCAGCAGTTCCGACAAGGACCACTACAATGAGCAGTTCTTC
CDR3: CASSSDKDHYNEQFF

V: TRBV7-9
size: -
J: TRBJ2-5
D: -
DNA: TGTGCCAGCACCCCTGGGAAGAAGCAAGAGACCCAGTACTTC
CDR3: CASTPGKKQETQYF

V: TRBV19
size: few
J: TRBJ2-5
D: -
DNA: TGTGCCAGTAGGAACGGGGATATGGAGGCAGAGACCCAGTACTTC
CDR3: CASRNGDMEAETQYF

V: TRBV18
size: few
J: TRBJ1-5
D: -
DNA: TGTGCCAGCTCACCAGGGGTTTACGGTCAGCCCCAGCATTTT
CDR3: CASSPGVYGQPQHF

V: TRBV18
size: many
J: TRBJ2-1
D: -
DNA: TGTGCCAGCTCACCATCCGACCCGAGCGGTGAGCAGTTCTTC
CDR3: CASSPSDPSGEQFF

V: TRBV7-8
size: few
J: TRBJ2-4
D: -
DNA: TGTGCCAGCAGCCCCCGAGTTCCTAGGACGGGGGAAAACATTCAGTACTTC
CDR3: CASSPRVPRTGENIQYF

V: TRBV20-1
size: -
J: TRBJ1-1
D: -
DNA: TGCAGTGCTAGAGGGACCGGGGCCTTTATTCAGAACACTGAAGCTTTCTTT
CDR3: CSARGTGAFIQNTEAFF

V: TRBV27
size: few
J: TRBJ2-3
D: TRBD2
DNA: TGTGCCAGCAGGCCCGACGGACTAGGCACAGATACGCAGTATTTT
CDR3: CASRPDGLGTDTQYF

V: TRBV20-1
size: many
J: TRBJ1-5
D: TRBD1
DNA: TGCAGTGCCGGCCCGACAGGGGGACAGCCCCAGCATTTT
CDR3: CSAGPTGGQPQHF

V: TRBV5-1
size: few
J: TRBJ1-4
D: -
DNA: TGCGCCAGCAGCTTGAACGCGGAAAAACTGTTTTTT
CDR3: CASSLNAEKLFF

V: TRBV20-1
size: many
J: TRBJ2-5
D: -
DNA: TGCAGTGCTAGCGAGGATAACGGCGGCCTACAAGAGACCCAGTACTTC
CDR3: CSASEDNGGLQETQYF

V: TRBV6-2/TRBV6-3
size: -
J: TRBJ2-1
D: -
DNA: TGTGCCAGCAGTCCGGGGGGCATCCCCCCCAATGAGCAGTTCTTC
CDR3: CASSPGGIPPNEQFF

V: TRBV11-2
size: many
J: TRBJ1-2
D: -
DNA: TGTGCCAGCAGCTTAGGCCAGCTAATTAACTATGGCTACACCTTC
CDR3: CASSLGQLINYGYTF

V: TRBV5-4
size: few
J: TRBJ1-1
D: TRBD1
DNA: TGTGCCAGCAGCTTGGTACCGGGACAGCTAATGAACACTGAAGCTTTCTTT
CDR3: CASSLVPGQLMNTEAFF

V: TRBV3-1
size: many
J: TRBJ2-1
D: -
DNA: TGTGCCAGCAGCCAAGAGGACGAGCGGAGAAATGAGCAGTTCTTC
CDR3: CASSQEDERRNEQFF

V: TRBV5-5
size: many
J: TRBJ1-1
D: TRBD1
DNA: TGTGCCAGCAGCCAAAAGACAGGGGTGAACACTGAAGCTTTCTTT
CDR3: CASSQKTGVNTEAFF

V: TRBV5-1
size: many
J: TRBJ2-2
D: TRBD2
DNA: TGCGCCAGCAGCTCCACAGGAGCGGGAGTTAACACCGGGGAGCTGTTTTTT
CDR3: CASSSTGAGVNTGELFF

V: TRBV6-2/TRBV6-3
size: many
J: TRBJ2-5
D: -
DNA: TGTGCCAGCAGTTTTGAGGCGGAGACCCAGTACTTC
CDR3: CASSFEAETQYF

V: TRBV12-3/TRBV12-4
size: few
J: TRBJ2-1
D: TRBD2
DNA: TGTGCCAGCAGCTCCGGACTAGCGGGAGGGAGCTCCTACAATGAGCAGTTCTTC
CDR3: CASSSGLAGGSSYNEQFF

V: TRBV20-1
size: few
J: TRBJ2-5
D: -
DNA: TGCAGTTCGAAAGGAGGGGTCCAACGGGAACAGGCCCCACAAGAGACCCAGTACTTC
CDR3: CSSKGGVQREQAPQETQYF

V: TRBV6-1
size: many
J: TRBJ2-5
D: -
DNA: TGTGCCAGCAGTAGTTTCGGAGTCCACCAAGAGACCCAGTACTTC
CDR3: CASSSFGVHQETQYF

V: TRBV4-1
size: few
J: TRBJ1-6
D: -
DNA: TGCGCCAGCAGCCAAGTCCTCTCGCCCGGTAATTCACCCCTCCACTTT
CDR3: CASSQVLSPGNSPLHF

V: TRBV20-1
size: many
J: TRBJ2-1
D: TRBD2
DNA: TGCAGTGCTAGATTCATGAGGACTAGCGTCTACAATGAGCAGTTCTTC
CDR3: CSARFMRTSVYNEQFF

V: TRBV7-9
size: many
J: TRBJ1-2
D: -
DNA: TGTGCCAGCAGCCCCCCTGACAGGCGGAGGAGCTATGGCTACACCTTC
CDR3: CASSPPDRRRSYGYTF

V: TRBV24-1
size: -
J: TRBJ2-2
D: TRBD2
DNA: TGTGCCACCAGTGATCCGATTAGGACTAGCGGCACCGGGGAGCTGTTTTTT
CDR3: CATSDPIRTSGTGELFF

V: TRBV19
size: -
J: TRBJ2-2
D: -
DNA: TGTGCCAGCGCGCGAGGATTGAGCGCCGGGGAGCTGTTTTTT
CDR3: CASARGLSAGELFF

V: TRBV28
size: many
J: TRBJ2-7
D: -
DNA: TGTGCCAGCAGTTTTGACGGGCGTGTCGACGAGCAGTACTTC
CDR3: CASSFDGRVDEQYF

V: TRBV20-1
size: -
J: TRBJ2-2
D: -
DNA: TGCAGTGCTGGAGGCGGGGGCCACGCGAACACCGGGGAGCTGTTTTTT
CDR3: CSAGGGGHANTGELFF

V: TRBV7-6
size: many
J: TRBJ2-7
D: TRBD1
DNA: TGTGCCAGCAGCTTAAATCAGGGGGAAACCTACGAGCAGTACTTC
CDR3: CASSLNQGETYEQYF

V: TRBV4-3
size: few
J: TRBJ2-1
D: -
DNA: TGCGCCAGCAGCCCTAACAGGGAATCCTACAATGAGCAGTTCTTC
CDR3: CASSPNRESYNEQFF

V: TRBV6-2/TRBV6-3
size: many
J: TRBJ2-3
D: TRBD2
DNA: TGTGCCAGCAGCCACCCCGTCCCGGGACTAGCGGGGGGACCTCCCGCTAGCACAGATACGCAGTATTTT
CDR3: CASSHPVPGLAGGPPASTDTQYF

V: TRBV28
size: many
J: TRBJ2-3
D: -
DNA: TGTGCCAGCAGTTTTCCGGGGGCCGGCACAGATACGCAGTATTTT
CDR3: CASSFPGAGTDTQYF

V: TRBV7-9
size: -
J: TRBJ2-1
D: TRBD2
DNA: TGTGCCAGCAGCCCAATTAGCGGGAGCTCCTACAATGAGCAGTTCTTC
CDR3: CASSPISGSSYNEQFF

V: TRBV5-1
size: few
J: TRBJ2-5
D: -
DNA: TGCGCCAGCAGCTTGGCCGTCACAGGGAGGAAGACCCAGTACTTC
CDR3: CASSLAVTGRKTQYF

V: TRBV28
size: -
J: TRBJ1-1
D: TRBD1
DNA: TGTGCCAGCAGTCTCCACAGTAACAGGGGCGAAGCTTTCTTT
CDR3: CASSLHSNRGEAFF

V: TRBV5-1
size: -
J: TRBJ1-1
D: TRBD1
DNA: TGCGCCAGCACTTTGACAGGGATCACTGAAGCTTTCTTT
CDR3: CASTLTGITEAFF

V: TRBV6-1
size: few
J: TRBJ2-7
D: -
DNA: TGTGCCAGCAGTGAAGGGACAAGCTACGAGCAGTACTTC
CDR3: CASSEGTSYEQYF

V: TRBV27
size: many
J: TRBJ2-7
D: TRBD2
DNA: TGTGCCAGCAGTTTAACGGGACTAGCGGGAGGAGGTAGCTCCTACGAGCAGTACTTC
CDR3: CASSLTGLAGGGSSYEQYF

V: TRBV2
size: many
J: TRBJ1-3
D: -
DNA: TGTGCCAGCAGTTACTCTGGAAACACCATATATTTT
CDR3: CASSYSGNTIYF

V: TRBV7-2
size: many
J: TRBJ2-7
D: -
DNA: TGTGCCAGCAGCTTAGTTTGGGACGAAACCTACGAGCAGTACTTC
CDR3: CASSLVWDETYEQYF

V: TRBV11-2
size: many
J: TRBJ2-7
D: TRBD2
DNA: TGTGCCAGCAGCTTAGGAGCGGGAGCTCTAAAGCCGTACTTC
CDR3: CASSLGAGALKPYF

V: TRBV19
size: -
J: TRBJ1-1
D: -
DNA: TGTGCCAGTAGTAACAACCGGGCCCACACTGAAGCTTTCTTT
CDR3: CASSNNRAHTEAFF

V: TRBV2
size: many
J: TRBJ2-6
D: TRBD2
DNA: TGTGCCAGCGCAGCGGGGCCCCCTCTGGGGGCCAACGTCCTGACTTTC
CDR3: CASAAGPPLGANVLTF

V: TRBV19
size: -
J: TRBJ1-1
D: -
DNA: TGTGCCAGTAGTATAACCGTTACGAACACTGAAGCTTTCTTT
CDR3: CASSITVTNTEAFF

V: TRBV11-3
size: many
J: TRBJ2-1
D: TRBD1
DNA: TGTGCCAGCAGCACTAATGTTCTCAGCACAGGGGGCGAATCGGTAAATGAGCAGTTCTTC
CDR3: CASSTNVLSTGGESVNEQFF